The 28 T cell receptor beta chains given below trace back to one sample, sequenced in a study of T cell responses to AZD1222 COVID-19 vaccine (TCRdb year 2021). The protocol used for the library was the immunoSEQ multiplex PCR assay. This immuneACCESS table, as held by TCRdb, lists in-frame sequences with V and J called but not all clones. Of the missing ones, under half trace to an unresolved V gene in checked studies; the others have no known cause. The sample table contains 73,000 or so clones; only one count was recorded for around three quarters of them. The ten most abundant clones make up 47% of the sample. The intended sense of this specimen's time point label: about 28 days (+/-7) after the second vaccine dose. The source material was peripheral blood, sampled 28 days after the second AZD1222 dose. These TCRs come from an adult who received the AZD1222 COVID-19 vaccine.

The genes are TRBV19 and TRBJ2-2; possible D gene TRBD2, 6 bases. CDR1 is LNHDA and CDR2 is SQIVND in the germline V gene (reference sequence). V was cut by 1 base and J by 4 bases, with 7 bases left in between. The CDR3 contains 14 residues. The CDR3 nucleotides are TGTGCCAGTAGTATAGCGGGAGTCACCGGGGAGCTGTTTTTT. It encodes CASSIAGVTGELFF. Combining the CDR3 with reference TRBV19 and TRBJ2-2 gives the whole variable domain DGGITQSPKYLFRKEGQNVTLSCEQNLNHDAMYWYRQDPGQGLRLIYYSQIVNDFQKGDIAEGYSVSREKKESFPLTVTSAQKNPTAFYLCASSIAGVTGELFFGEGSRLTVL.

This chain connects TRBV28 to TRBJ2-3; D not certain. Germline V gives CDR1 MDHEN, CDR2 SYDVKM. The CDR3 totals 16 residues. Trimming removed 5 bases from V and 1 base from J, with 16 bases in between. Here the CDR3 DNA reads TGTGCCAGCAGTGCCCCGCGTGGGCCGGGCACAGATACGCAGTATTTT. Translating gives CASSAPRGPGTDTQYF.

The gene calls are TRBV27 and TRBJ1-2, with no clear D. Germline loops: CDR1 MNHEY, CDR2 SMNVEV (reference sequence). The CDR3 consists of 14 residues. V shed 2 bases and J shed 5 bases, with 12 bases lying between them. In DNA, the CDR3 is TGTGCCAGCAGTTTACTTGGGAGCGCGTATGGCTACACCTTC. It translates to CASSLLGSAYGYTF.

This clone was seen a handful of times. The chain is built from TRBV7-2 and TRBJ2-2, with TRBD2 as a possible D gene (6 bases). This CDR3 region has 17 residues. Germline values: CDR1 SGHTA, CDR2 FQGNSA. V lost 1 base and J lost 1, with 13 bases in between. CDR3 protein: CASSLVGGGMNTGELFF. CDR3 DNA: TGTGCCAGCAGCTTAGTTGGCGGCGGGATGAACACCGGGGAGCTGTTTTTT.

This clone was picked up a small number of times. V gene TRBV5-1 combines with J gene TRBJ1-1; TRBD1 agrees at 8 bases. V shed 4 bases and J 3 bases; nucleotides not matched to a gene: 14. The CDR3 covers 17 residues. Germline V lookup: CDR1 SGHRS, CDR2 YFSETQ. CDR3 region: CASSRRGPDRVDTEAFF. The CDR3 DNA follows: TGCGCCAGCAGCCGACGGGGCCCGGACAGGGTAGACACTGAAGCTTTCTTT.

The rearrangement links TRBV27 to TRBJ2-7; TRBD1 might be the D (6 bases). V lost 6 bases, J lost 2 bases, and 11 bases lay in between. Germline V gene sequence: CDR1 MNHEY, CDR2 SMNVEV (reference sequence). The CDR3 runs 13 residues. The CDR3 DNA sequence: TGTGCCAGCAGGCCACAGGGAGCCTACGAGCAGTACTTC. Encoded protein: CASRPQGAYEQYF.

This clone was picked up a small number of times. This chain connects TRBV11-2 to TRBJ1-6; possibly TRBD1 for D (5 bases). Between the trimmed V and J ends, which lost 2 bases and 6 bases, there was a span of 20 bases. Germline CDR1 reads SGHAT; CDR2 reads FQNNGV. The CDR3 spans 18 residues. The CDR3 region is CASSLRSGGTGLNSPLHF. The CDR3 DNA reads TGTGCCAGCAGCTTAAGGTCGGGGGGGACGGGACTTAATTCACCCCTCCACTTT.

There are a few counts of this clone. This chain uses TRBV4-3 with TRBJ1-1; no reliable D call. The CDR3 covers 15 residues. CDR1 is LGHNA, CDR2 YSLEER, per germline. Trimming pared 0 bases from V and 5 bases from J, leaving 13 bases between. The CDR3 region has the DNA TGCGCCAGCAGCCAAGATTGGGAGGGAGGGACTGAAGCTTTCTTT. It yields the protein CASSQDWEGGTEAFF.

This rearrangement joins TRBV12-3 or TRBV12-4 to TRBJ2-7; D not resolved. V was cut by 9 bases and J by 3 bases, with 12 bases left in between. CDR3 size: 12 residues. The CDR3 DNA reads TGTGCCAGTACCGGACCCAACTACGAGCAGTACTTC. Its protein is CASTGPNYEQYF.

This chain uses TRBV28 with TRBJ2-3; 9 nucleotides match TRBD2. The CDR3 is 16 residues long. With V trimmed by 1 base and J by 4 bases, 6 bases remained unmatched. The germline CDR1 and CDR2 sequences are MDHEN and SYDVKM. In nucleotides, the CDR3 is TGTGCCAGCAGTTTATCCGGACTAGCGAAGCCAGATACGCAGTATTTT. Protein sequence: CASSLSGLAKPDTQYF.

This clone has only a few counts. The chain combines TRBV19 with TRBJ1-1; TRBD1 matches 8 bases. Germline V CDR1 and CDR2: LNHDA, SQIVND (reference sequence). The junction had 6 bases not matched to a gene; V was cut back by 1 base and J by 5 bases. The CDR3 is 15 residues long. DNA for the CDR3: TGTGCCAGTAGTATAGCCCGACAGGGGATGACTGAAGCTTTCTTT. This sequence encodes CASSIARQGMTEAFF.

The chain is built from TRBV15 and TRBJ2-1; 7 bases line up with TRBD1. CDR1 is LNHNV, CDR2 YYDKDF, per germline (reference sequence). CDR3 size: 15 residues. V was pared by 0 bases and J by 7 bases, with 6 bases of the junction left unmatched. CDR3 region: CATSRDVAGGNEQFF. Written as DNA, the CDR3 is TGTGCCACCAGCAGAGATGTGGCAGGGGGAAATGAGCAGTTCTTC. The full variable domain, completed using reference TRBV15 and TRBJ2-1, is DAMVIQNPRYQVTQFGKPVTLSCSQTLNHNVMYWYQQKSSQAPKLLFHYYDKDFNNEADTPDNFQSRRPNTSFCFLDIRSPGLGDTAMYLCATSRDVAGGNEQFFGPGTRLTVL.

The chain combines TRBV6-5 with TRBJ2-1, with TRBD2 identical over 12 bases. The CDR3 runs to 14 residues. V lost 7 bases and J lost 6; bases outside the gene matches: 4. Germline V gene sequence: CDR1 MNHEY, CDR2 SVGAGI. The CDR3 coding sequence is TGTGCCAGCAAACTAGCGGGAGGAGGCAATGAGCAGTTCTTC. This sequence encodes CASKLAGGGNEQFF.

DNA for the CDR3: TGTGCCAGCAGCGGGGGACTAGATCTAGATACGCAGTATTTT. This codes for CASSGGLDLDTQYF. V usage is TRBV7-3 and J usage is TRBJ2-3; TRBD2 aligns across 8 bases. The ends lost 5 bases at V and 5 bases at J; junction bases unmatched: 6. CDR3 length: 14 amino acids. Germline CDR1 is SGHTA and CDR2 is FQGTGA.

The CDR3, as DNA: TGTGCCAGCAGCCAGGGGGGAATGGATACGCAGTATTTT. The encoded protein is CASSQGGMDTQYF. This chain uses TRBV13 with TRBJ2-3; D may be TRBD1 (7 bases). The CDR3 runs 13 residues. Germline loops: CDR1 PRHDT, CDR2 FYEKMQ (reference sequence). Trimming shortened V by 5 bases and J by 6 bases, and 12 bases separated the two germline ends.

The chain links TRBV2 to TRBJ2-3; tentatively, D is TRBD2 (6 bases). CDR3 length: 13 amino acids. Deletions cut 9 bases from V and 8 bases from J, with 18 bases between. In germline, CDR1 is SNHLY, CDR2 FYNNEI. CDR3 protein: CARSGLQRSTQYF. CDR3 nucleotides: TGTGCCAGGTCGGGACTCCAACGAAGTACGCAGTATTTT.

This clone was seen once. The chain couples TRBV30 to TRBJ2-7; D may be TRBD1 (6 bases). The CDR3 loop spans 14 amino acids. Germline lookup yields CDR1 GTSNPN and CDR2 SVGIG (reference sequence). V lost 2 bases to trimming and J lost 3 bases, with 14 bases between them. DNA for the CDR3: TGTGCCTGGAGTAGGACAGAAACTGGCTACGAGCAGTACTTC. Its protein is CAWSRTETGYEQYF.

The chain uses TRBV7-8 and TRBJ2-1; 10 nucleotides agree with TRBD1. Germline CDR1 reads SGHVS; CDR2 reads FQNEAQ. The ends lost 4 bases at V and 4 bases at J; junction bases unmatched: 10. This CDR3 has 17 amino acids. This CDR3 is CASSYHRGQGVYNEQFF. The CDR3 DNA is TGTGCCAGCAGCTACCACAGAGGACAGGGGGTATACAATGAGCAGTTCTTC.

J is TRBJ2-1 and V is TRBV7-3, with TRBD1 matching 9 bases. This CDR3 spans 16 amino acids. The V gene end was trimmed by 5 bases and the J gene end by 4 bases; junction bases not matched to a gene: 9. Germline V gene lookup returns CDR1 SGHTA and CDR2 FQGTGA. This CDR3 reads CASSEKQGASYNEQFF. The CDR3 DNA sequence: TGTGCCAGCAGCGAAAAACAGGGGGCTTCGTACAATGAGCAGTTCTTC.

DNA for the CDR3: TGTGCCAGCAGCCCCCTAGCGGGAGGCCGGCGGGATACGCAGTATTTT. Translated: CASSPLAGGRRDTQYF. The chain employs TRBV5-6 and TRBJ2-3; TRBD2 matches at 11 bases. Germline-derived CDR1 and CDR2 are SGHDT and YYEEEE. The CDR3 has 16 amino acids. V shed 4 bases, J shed 6 bases, and the junction held 10 bases outside the gene matches.

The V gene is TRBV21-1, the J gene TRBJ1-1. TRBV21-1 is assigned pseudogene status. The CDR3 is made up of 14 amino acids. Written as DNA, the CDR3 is TGTGCCAGCAGCAAAGGGGGCAGCGGCCATGAAGCTTTCTTT. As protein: CASSKGGSGHEAFF.

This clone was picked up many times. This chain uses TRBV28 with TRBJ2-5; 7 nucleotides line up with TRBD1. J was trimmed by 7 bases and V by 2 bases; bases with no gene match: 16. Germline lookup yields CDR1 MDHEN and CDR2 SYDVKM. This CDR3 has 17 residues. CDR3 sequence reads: CASSLKSGGTNSGTQYF. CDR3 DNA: TGTGCCAGCAGTTTAAAATCAGGGGGAACAAATTCGGGGACCCAGTACTTC.

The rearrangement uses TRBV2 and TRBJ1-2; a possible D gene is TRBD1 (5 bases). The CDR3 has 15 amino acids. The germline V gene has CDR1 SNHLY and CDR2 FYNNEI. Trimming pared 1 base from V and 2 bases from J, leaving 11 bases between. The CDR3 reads CASSEGLRDNYGYTF. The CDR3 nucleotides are TGTGCCAGCAGTGAAGGTCTTAGGGACAACTATGGCTACACCTTC.

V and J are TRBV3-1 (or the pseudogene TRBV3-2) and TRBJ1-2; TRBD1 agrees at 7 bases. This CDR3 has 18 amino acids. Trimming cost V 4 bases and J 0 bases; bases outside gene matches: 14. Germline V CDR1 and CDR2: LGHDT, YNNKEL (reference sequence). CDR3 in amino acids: CASSPDQWRTGTNYGYTF. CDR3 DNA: TGTGCCAGCAGCCCAGATCAATGGCGGACAGGTACTAACTATGGCTACACCTTC.

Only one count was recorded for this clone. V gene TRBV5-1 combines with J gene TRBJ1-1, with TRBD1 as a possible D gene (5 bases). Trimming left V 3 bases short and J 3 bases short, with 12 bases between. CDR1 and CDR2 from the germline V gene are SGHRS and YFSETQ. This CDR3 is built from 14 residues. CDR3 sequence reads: CASSYIGEDTEAFF. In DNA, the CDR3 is TGCGCCAGCAGCTATATAGGGGAGGACACTGAAGCTTTCTTT.

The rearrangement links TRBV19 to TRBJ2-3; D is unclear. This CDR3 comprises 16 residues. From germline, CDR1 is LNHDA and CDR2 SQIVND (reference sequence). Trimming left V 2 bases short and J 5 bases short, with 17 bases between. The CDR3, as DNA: TGTGCCAGTAGTATATCCCCCCCATCCAGCTTAGATACGCAGTATTTT. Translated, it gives CASSISPPSSLDTQYF.

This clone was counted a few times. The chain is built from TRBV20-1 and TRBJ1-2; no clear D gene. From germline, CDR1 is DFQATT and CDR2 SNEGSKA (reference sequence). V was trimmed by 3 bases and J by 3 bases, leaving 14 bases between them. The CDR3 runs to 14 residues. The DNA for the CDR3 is TGCAGTGCTAGTTTGGCAGCTTGGGACTATGGCTACACCTTC. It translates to CSASLAAWDYGYTF.

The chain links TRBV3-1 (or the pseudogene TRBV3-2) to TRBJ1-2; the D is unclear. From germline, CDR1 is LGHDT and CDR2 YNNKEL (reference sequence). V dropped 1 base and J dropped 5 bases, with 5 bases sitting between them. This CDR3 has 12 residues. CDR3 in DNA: TGTGCCAGCAGCCAAGCCAGGTATGGCTACACCTTC. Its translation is CASSQARYGYTF.